This T cell receptor beta chain was identified during a study of blood T cell repertoires in COVID-19. In the study overall: Material from acute and convalescent COVID-19 was sourced from the United States, Italy and Spain. T cells, B-cell-depleted T cells, or PBMCs provided the cDNA or gDNA that served as material.

Original processing methods: Reference gene primers were amplified, and this amplification served to estimate nucleated cell counts. Data came from immunoSEQ multiplex PCR; TCRdb stores just in-frame clones and leaves some out. V and J calls and clone size are given by that table; D and trimming were obtained from the DNA. The sample holds roughly 230,000 clones, about 88% seen once. V was clipped by 8 bases and J by 0 bases, with 22 bases between them. Germline V lookup: CDR1 SNHLY, CDR2 FYNNEI. The CDR3 totals 17 residues. This TCR derives from a man in his 70s with acute or convalescent COVID-19. The J gene is TRBJ1-2, the V gene TRBV2; TRBD1 is a possible D gene (5 bases). The specimen was peripheral blood. The CDR3 protein is CASSNKGPTGSNYGYTF. The CDR3 bases are TGTGCCAGCTCAAACAAGGGGCCAACCGGATCTAACTATGGCTACACCTTC.